Listed here are 20 T cell receptor beta chains from one sample, sequenced in a study of T cell responses to AZD1222 COVID-19 vaccine. Data came from immunoSEQ multiplex PCR; TCRdb stores just in-frame clones and leaves some out. In total, the table holds around 150,000 clones. Sequences were obtained from peripheral blood. All receptors come from an adult in good health.

The chain carries TRBV19 and TRBJ1-1; D gene unclear. CDR1 and CDR2 from the germline V gene are LNHDA and SQIVND (reference sequence). V lost 4 bases to trimming and J lost 1 base, with 7 bases between them. The CDR3 spans 13 residues. The CDR3 region is CASSKGGNTEAFF. The CDR3 bases are TGTGCCAGTAGTAAAGGAGGGAACACTGAAGCTTTCTTT.

The rearrangement joins TRBV28 to TRBJ2-3, with 8 bases that match TRBD2. J gave up 2 bases and V 6 bases, and 7 bases lay outside the gene matches. Germline values: CDR1 MDHEN, CDR2 SYDVKM. The CDR3 consists of 15 residues. CDR3 sequence: CASRSGLVDTDTQYF. DNA for the CDR3: TGTGCCAGCAGGTCGGGACTAGTCGACACAGATACGCAGTATTTT.

The rearrangement links TRBV25-1 to TRBJ2-3; a possible D gene is TRBD1 (5 bases). Per germline, CDR1 MGHDK and CDR2 SYGVNS. The germline V and J ends were trimmed by 3 bases and 2 bases, with 12 bases remaining between them. The CDR3 consists of 15 residues. This chain's CDR3 is CASSDLARDTDTQYF. DNA of the CDR3: TGTGCCAGCAGTGATTTGGCCAGGGACACAGATACGCAGTATTTT.

This sequence joins TRBV5-1 and TRBJ2-1; maybe TRBD2 (6 bases). Trimming removed 1 base at V and 12 bases at J, with 20 bases between. The CDR3 extends over 15 amino acids. Per germline, CDR1 SGHRS and CDR2 YFSETQ. This chain's CDR3 is CASSLMGSGPPGQFF. CDR3 nucleotide sequence: TGCGCCAGCAGCTTGATGGGTAGCGGTCCCCCGGGGCAGTTCTTC.

The rearrangement joins TRBV28 to TRBJ1-1, with D perhaps matching TRBD1 (5 bases). The V and J ends lost 6 bases and 5 bases respectively, with 13 bases between them. Germline CDR1 MDHEN, CDR2 SYDVKM. The CDR3 extends over 13 amino acids. The CDR3 bases are TGTGCCAGCAGACGGTCGGGGGGGACTGAAGCTTTCTTT. It translates to CASRRSGGTEAFF. The full variable domain, in which reference TRBV28 and TRBJ1-1 provide the parts outside the CDR3, is DVKVTQSSRYLVKRTGEKVFLECVQDMDHENMFWYRQDPGLGLRLIYFSYDVKMKEKGDIPEGYSVSREKKERFSLILESASTNQTSMYLCASRRSGGTEAFFGQGTRLTVV.

This chain connects TRBV6-5 to TRBJ1-2; 9 bases are a match to TRBD1. This CDR3 spans 15 amino acids. CDR1 and CDR2 from the germline V gene are MNHEY and SVGAGI. The ends lost 8 bases at V and 4 bases at J; junction bases unmatched: 11. This CDR3 reads CASLVPGQGVYGYTF. The DNA for the CDR3 is TGTGCCAGCTTAGTCCCGGGACAGGGAGTCTATGGCTACACCTTC.

The chain couples TRBV3-1 (or the pseudogene TRBV3-2) to TRBJ2-1; 7 bases align to TRBD1. V lost 4 bases to trimming and J lost 12 bases; unmatched junction nucleotides: 3. Germline values: CDR1 LGHDT, CDR2 YNNKEL (reference sequence). CDR3 size: 11 residues. CDR3 sequence reads: CASSRGGAQFF. The DNA of the CDR3 is TGTGCCAGCAGCCGAGGGGGCGCGCAGTTCTTC.

This chain links TRBV28 with TRBJ1-4, with D possibly matching TRBD1 (5 bases). Germline V gene data show CDR1 as MDHEN and CDR2 as SYDVKM. There are 17 residues in the CDR3. V lost 2 bases to trimming and J lost 7 bases, with 20 bases between them. CDR3 amino acids: CASSLEGTGPWGEKLFF. The CDR3 DNA follows: TGTGCCAGCAGTTTAGAAGGGACCGGCCCCTGGGGTGAAAAACTGTTTTTT. The complete variable domain, with remaining parts taken from reference TRBV28 and TRBJ1-4, reads DVKVTQSSRYLVKRTGEKVFLECVQDMDHENMFWYRQDPGLGLRLIYFSYDVKMKEKGDIPEGYSVSREKKERFSLILESASTNQTSMYLCASSLEGTGPWGEKLFFGSGTQLSVL.

The V call is TRBV2, the J call TRBJ1-3; D is undetermined. This CDR3 is built from 16 residues. Trimming removed 7 bases from V and 0 bases from J, with 16 bases in between. Germline CDR1 SNHLY, CDR2 FYNNEI. The CDR3 bases are TGTGCCAGCAACCGACCGACGGAGAGCTCTGGAAACACCATATATTTT. This sequence encodes CASNRPTESSGNTIYF.

The V call is TRBV10-2, the J call TRBJ1-5, with a tentative D call TRBD1 (6 bases). Trimming took off 0 bases at V and 1 base at J, with 10 bases between the two ends. The CDR3 length is 16 residues. Germline V gene lookup returns CDR1 WSHSY and CDR2 SAAADI. The CDR3 sequence is CASSESGGGSNQPQHF. As DNA, the CDR3 is TGCGCCAGCAGTGAGTCCGGGGGGGGCAGCAATCAGCCCCAGCATTTT.

The chain couples TRBV19 to TRBJ1-1, with a possible D match to TRBD1 (5 bases). The CDR3 runs to 15 residues. V shed 7 bases and J shed 4 bases, with 19 bases lying between them. Per the germline V gene, CDR1 is LNHDA and CDR2 is SQIVND (reference sequence). CDR3: CASNPLGGLATEAFF. The CDR3 DNA is TGTGCCAGTAACCCCCTCGGGGGTCTGGCCACTGAAGCTTTCTTT.

This chain joins TRBV18 and TRBJ2-3, with 8 bases aligning to TRBD2. This CDR3 is 15 amino acids long. Germline trimming cut 4 bases from V and 6 bases from J; bases unmatched to any gene: 9. Germline V gene data show CDR1 as KGHSH and CDR2 as LQKENI. CDR3 DNA sequence: TGTGCCAGCTCACTGTGGACTAGCCCCAGGGATACGCAGTATTTT. This encodes CASSLWTSPRDTQYF.

This chain connects TRBV9 to TRBJ1-2, with D unclear. This CDR3 has 18 residues. Germline CDR1 SGDLS, CDR2 YYNGEE. V lost 0 bases and J 2 bases, leaving 20 bases between the germline ends. CDR3 bases: TGTGCCAGCAGCGTAGCTCCATCTTCCGTTAATCCAAACTATGGCTACACCTTC. Its translation: CASSVAPSSVNPNYGYTF.

The V and J genes are TRBV28 and TRBJ2-6; 14 nucleotides line up with TRBD2. Looked up from germline, CDR1 is MDHEN and CDR2 is SYDVKM. The CDR3 runs to 20 residues. V shed 4 bases, J shed 4 bases, and the junction held 12 bases outside the gene matches. CDR3 sequence (DNA): TGTGCCAGCAGTTCTCGATTGACTAGCGGGGGGGCCGCCGGGGCCAACGTCCTGACTTTC. Translated, it gives CASSSRLTSGGAAGANVLTF. The whole variable domain, filled in from reference TRBV28 and TRBJ2-6, reads DVKVTQSSRYLVKRTGEKVFLECVQDMDHENMFWYRQDPGLGLRLIYFSYDVKMKEKGDIPEGYSVSREKKERFSLILESASTNQTSMYLCASSSRLTSGGAAGANVLTFGAGSRLTVL.

J is TRBJ2-2 and V is TRBV6-1, with D perhaps matching TRBD1 (6 bases). The V gene's germline CDR1 is MNHNS and CDR2 SASEGT. The CDR3 loop spans 15 amino acids. Between the trimmed V and J ends, which lost 2 bases and 0 bases, there was a span of 7 bases. The CDR3 reads CASSERTANTGELFF. CDR3 in DNA: TGTGCCAGCAGTGAACGGACAGCGAACACCGGGGAGCTGTTTTTT.

Note on this clone: Other DNA sequences within the sample encode an identical CDR3. V is TRBV30 and J is TRBJ1-2, with D hard to call. The CDR3 extends over 12 amino acids. Germline CDR1 is GTSNPN and CDR2 is SVGIG (reference sequence). The V end lost 1 base, the J end lost 2 bases, and 5 bases lay between the germline ends. CDR3 protein: CAWSGGNYGYTF. The CDR3 bases are TGTGCCTGGAGTGGAGGGAACTATGGCTACACCTTC.

This sequence joins TRBV3-1 (or the pseudogene TRBV3-2) and TRBJ2-2; weak D call: TRBD1 (6 bases). The CDR3 extends over 16 amino acids. Trimming stripped 3 bases from V and 2 bases from J, with 13 bases between. Germline lookup yields CDR1 LGHDT and CDR2 YNNKEL (reference sequence). The chain's CDR3 is CASSQYRTDNTGELFF. In DNA form, the CDR3 reads TGTGCCAGCAGCCAGTATAGGACAGACAACACCGGGGAGCTGTTTTTT.

This sequence joins TRBV2 and TRBJ2-3; D is uncertain. Germline loops: CDR1 SNHLY, CDR2 FYNNEI. Trimming removed 6 bases from V and 0 bases from J, with 13 bases in between. This CDR3 has 15 residues. The chain's CDR3 is CASRITPASTDTQYF. The CDR3 nucleotides read TGTGCCAGCAGGATAACCCCGGCGAGCACAGATACGCAGTATTTT.

The rearrangement uses TRBV5-1 and TRBJ2-5; 7 nucleotides match TRBD1. The germline gives CDR1 SGHRS, CDR2 YFSETQ. CDR3 length: 13 residues. J lost 2 bases, V lost 4 bases, and 2 bases had no gene match. The CDR3 loop reads CASSMDRQETQYF. The CDR3 DNA reads as TGCGCCAGCAGCATGGACAGGCAAGAGACCCAGTACTTC.

CDR3 sequence (DNA): TGCGCCAGCAGCTTGGAGGCGGACACTGAAGCTTTCTTT. This encodes CASSLEADTEAFF. V gene TRBV5-1 combines with J gene TRBJ1-1; D unresolved. V gave up 0 bases and J gave up 3 bases, with 6 bases separating them. CDR1 is SGHRS, CDR2 YFSETQ, per germline. The CDR3 extends over 13 amino acids.